These 27 T cell receptor beta chains were sequenced from one sample in a study of blood T cell repertoires in COVID-19. Using immunoSEQ multiplex PCR, the repertoire was profiled, and TCRdb retains in-frame clones only, with some absent. The sample consists of roughly 150,000 clones, approximately 83% of them appearing once. The sample comprised PBMCs or T cells enriched from blood (not recorded which). These receptors all stem from a man between 65 and 85 years old who had been exposed to COVID-19.

This clone was found once. The chain joins TRBV9 to TRBJ1-1; 7 bases fit TRBD1. J lost 1 base, V lost 2 bases, and 2 bases had no gene match. The CDR3 is made up of 14 amino acids. CDR1 SGDLS and CDR2 YYNGEE come from the germline V gene. For the CDR3, the DNA is TGTGCCAGCAGCGTTCAGGGGGAGAACACTGAAGCTTTCTTT. Translated, it gives CASSVQGENTEAFF.

CDR3: CASSQDWQGRGYGYTF. CDR3 in DNA: TGCGCCAGCAGCCAAGATTGGCAGGGGCGAGGCTATGGCTACACCTTC. This chain links TRBV4-3 with TRBJ1-2; tentatively, D is TRBD1 (6 bases). Germline V gene sequence: CDR1 LGHNA, CDR2 YSLEER. V lost 0 bases and J 4 bases, leaving 15 bases between the germline ends. The CDR3 sequence is 16 residues long.

This sequence joins TRBV28 and TRBJ1-6; no clear D. The length of the CDR3 is 13 residues. Germline V gene sequence: CDR1 MDHEN, CDR2 SYDVKM. The ends were cut back, 8 bases at V and 3 bases at J, with 8 bases in the middle. CDR3 amino acids: CASYRDYNSPLHF. Written as DNA, the CDR3 is TGTGCCAGCTATCGGGACTATAATTCACCCCTCCACTTT.

The rearrangement joins TRBV7-9 to TRBJ1-2; a possible D gene is TRBD1 (6 bases). This CDR3 contains 16 residues. Germline lookup yields CDR1 SEHNR and CDR2 FQNEAQ (reference sequence). Trimming pared 0 bases from V and 5 bases from J, leaving 16 bases between. The CDR3 reads CASSLAGGGARYGYTF. The CDR3 DNA reads TGTGCCAGCAGCTTAGCTGGCGGGGGGGCGCGATATGGCTACACCTTC.

In this sample, this clone turned up once. The chain uses TRBV19 and TRBJ1-5; 9 nucleotides agree with TRBD1. Germline lookup yields CDR1 LNHDA and CDR2 SQIVND (reference sequence). The CDR3 has 15 residues. Unmatched junction bases numbered 4, after V lost 3 bases and J lost 4 bases. The CDR3 DNA sequence: TGTGCCAGTAGTATGGGACAGGGAGGAAATCAGCCCCAGCATTTT. Translation: CASSMGQGGNQPQHF.

The V gene is TRBV4-1, the J gene TRBJ1-3; 7 nucleotides agree with TRBD1. The CDR3 runs 17 residues. The J segment lost 4 bases and the V segment lost 4 bases, leaving 13 bases of the junction unmatched. Germline assignment: CDR1 MGHRA and CDR2 YSYEKL. Here the CDR3 DNA reads TGCGCCAGCAGCCGCGAAGGGGGCAGGGGCGGAGGAAACACCATATATTTT. Amino acid sequence: CASSREGGRGGGNTIYF.

The chain uses TRBV7-9 and TRBJ1-4; maybe TRBD1 (5 bases). V was pared by 5 bases and J by 0 bases, with 7 bases between. The germline CDR1 and CDR2 sequences are SEHNR and FQNEAQ (reference sequence). This CDR3 region has 14 residues. CDR3 in amino acids: CASSPGTTNEKLFF. The CDR3, as DNA: TGTGCCAGCAGCCCAGGGACAACTAATGAAAAACTGTTTTTT.

The chain uses TRBV12-5 and TRBJ2-1; D is perhaps TRBD2 (5 bases). V lost 2 bases to trimming and J lost 9 bases, with 11 bases between them. CDR3 length: 13 residues. From germline, CDR1 is LGHNT and CDR2 FRNRAP. This CDR3 is CASGLSSRGEQFF. The DNA of the CDR3 is TGTGCTAGTGGTTTGAGCAGCCGGGGTGAGCAGTTCTTC.

This rearrangement joins TRBV18 to TRBJ1-5; 7 bases are shared with TRBD1. Trimming removed 4 bases from V and 5 bases from J; junction bases left unmatched: 8. The CDR3 is 15 amino acids. Germline CDR1 KGHSH, CDR2 LQKENI. The CDR3 here is CASSRGQVLDQPQHF. DNA of the CDR3: TGTGCCAGCTCACGCGGACAGGTTTTGGATCAGCCCCAGCATTTT.

The rearrangement joins TRBV5-1 to TRBJ2-5; D might be TRBD2 (5 bases). The CDR3 runs 14 residues. The V end was cut by 3 bases, the J end by 1 base, with 10 bases between. Germline V gene data show CDR1 as SGHRS and CDR2 as YFSETQ. In nucleotides, the CDR3 is TGCGCCAGCAGCTCGGACTGGGGCCAAGAGACCCAGTACTTC. Protein: CASSSDWGQETQYF.

This chain uses TRBV2 with TRBJ1-3; D uncertain. Trimming left V 4 bases short and J 0 bases short, with 10 bases between. The CDR3 sequence is 15 residues long. From germline, CDR1 is SNHLY and CDR2 FYNNEI. The DNA of the CDR3 is TGTGCCAGCAGTGTCGAGAAAGTCTCTGGAAACACCATATATTTT. Amino acids: CASSVEKVSGNTIYF.

The J gene is TRBJ2-7, the V gene TRBV4-3; TRBD1 is a possible D gene (6 bases). The germline V and J ends were trimmed by 0 bases and 3 bases, with 12 bases remaining between them. The germline V gene has CDR1 LGHNA and CDR2 YSLEER. There are 15 residues in the CDR3. CDR3 DNA: TGCGCCAGCAGCCAAGAGAACAGGGTTTACTACGAGCAGTACTTC. It encodes CASSQENRVYYEQYF.

V is TRBV5-4 and J is TRBJ1-1, with 7 nucleotides matching TRBD1. The CDR3 runs to 15 residues. The germline V gene has CDR1 SGHNT and CDR2 YYREEE (reference sequence). The V and J ends lost 4 bases and 4 bases, in that order; junction bases with no gene match: 10. As DNA, the CDR3 is TGTGCCAGCAGCCCGGAGGAGGGGGCGCGCACTGAAGCTTTCTTT. This sequence encodes CASSPEEGARTEAFF.

The chain joins TRBV27 to TRBJ2-7; TRBD1 matches at 7 bases. CDR1 is MNHEY, CDR2 SMNVEV, per germline (reference sequence). This CDR3 contains 15 residues. The ends lost 1 base at V and 0 bases at J; junction bases unmatched: 3. The CDR3 reads CASSLWTGRSYEQYF. The DNA for the CDR3 is TGTGCCAGCAGTTTATGGACAGGACGCTCCTACGAGCAGTACTTC.

The genes are TRBV3-1 (or the pseudogene TRBV3-2) and TRBJ1-6, with D maybe TRBD1 (5 bases). This CDR3 is built from 14 residues. V lost 5 bases and J lost 6, with 11 bases in between. The V gene's germline CDR1 is LGHDT and CDR2 YNNKEL (reference sequence). The CDR3 DNA is TGTGCCAGCAGCGATGGGGCCTTTAATTCACCCCTCCACTTT. This translates into CASSDGAFNSPLHF.

The genes are TRBV7-6 and TRBJ2-7; 10 bases line up with TRBD2. The germline V gene has CDR1 SGHVS and CDR2 FNYEAQ. The V and J ends lost 4 bases and 2 bases, in that order; junction bases with no gene match: 5. The CDR3 sequence is 15 residues long. CDR3 sequence reads: CASSSSGSKPYEQYF. The CDR3 DNA follows: TGTGCCAGCAGCTCTAGCGGGAGCAAACCCTACGAGCAGTACTTC.

The chain recombines TRBV5-8 with TRBJ2-2; 8 positions agree with TRBD2. CDR1 is SGHTS, CDR2 YDEGEE, per germline. J lost 4 bases, V lost 4 bases, and 9 bases had no gene match. There are 16 residues in the CDR3. CDR3 in amino acids: CASSASGRKVTGELFF. CDR3 nucleotide sequence: TGTGCCAGCAGCGCTAGCGGGCGCAAAGTCACCGGGGAGCTGTTTTTT.

This clone was detected a few times. Other nucleotide sequences from this sample produce the same CDR3. The genes are TRBV5-1 and TRBJ2-7; TRBD1 matches at 9 bases. With 3 bases clipped from V and 11 bases from J, the junction kept 12 bases outside the gene matches. Germline V gene sequence: CDR1 SGHRS, CDR2 YFSETQ. The CDR3 runs 14 residues. The DNA for the CDR3 is TGCGCCAGCAGCTCGGACAGGGGCCCCGTCAAGGAGTACTTC. This encodes CASSSDRGPVKEYF.

The gene calls are TRBV25-1 and TRBJ1-5; 10 bases map to TRBD1. Germline CDR1 is MGHDK and CDR2 is SYGVNS. The trim removed 1 base at V and 5 bases at J, leaving 2 bases unmatched. The length of the CDR3 is 15 residues. The DNA of the CDR3 is TGTGCCAGCAGTGAATCGGGGACAGGGGATCAGCCCCAGCATTTT. Its protein product is CASSESGTGDQPQHF.

CDR3 DNA: TGCGCCAGCAGCCAAGATGTCCAGGGTAGCACCGGGGAGCTGTTTTTT. Encoded protein: CASSQDVQGSTGELFF. The V gene is TRBV4-1, the J gene TRBJ2-2; D might be TRBD1 (5 bases). Germline-derived CDR1 and CDR2 are MGHRA and YSYEKL. The CDR3 consists of 16 residues. Trimming stripped 0 bases from V and 4 bases from J, with 12 bases between.

This clone was seen a handful of times. The genes are TRBV19 and TRBJ1-2; 9 nucleotides agree with TRBD1. The CDR3 extends over 14 amino acids. Germline values: CDR1 LNHDA, CDR2 SQIVND (reference sequence). V lost 2 bases and J lost 6; bases outside the gene matches: 4. CDR3 amino acids: CASSIRTGGNGYTF. CDR3 coding DNA: TGTGCCAGTAGTATAAGAACAGGGGGCAATGGCTACACCTTC.

The genes are TRBV2 and TRBJ1-2; D ambiguous. CDR1 and CDR2 from the germline V gene are SNHLY and FYNNEI. Trimming pared 6 bases from V and 4 bases from J, leaving 12 bases between. This CDR3 region has 13 residues. This CDR3 is CASRAWEGYGYTF. The CDR3 bases are TGTGCCAGCAGGGCCTGGGAGGGCTATGGCTACACCTTC.

This clone turned up a few times. The rearrangement joins TRBV19 to TRBJ1-2; tentatively, D is TRBD1 (6 bases). The CDR3 has 15 amino acids. In germline, CDR1 is LNHDA, CDR2 SQIVND (reference sequence). V was clipped by 2 bases and J by 10 bases, with 20 bases between them. The CDR3 protein is CASSIRLTGNGAYTF. The CDR3 region has the DNA TGTGCCAGTAGTATACGCCTCACAGGGAACGGTGCCTACACCTTC.

The V gene is TRBV28, the J gene TRBJ1-6; D may be TRBD1 (6 bases). Deletions cut 3 bases from V and 12 bases from J, with 21 bases between. The CDR3 totals 16 residues. CDR1 and CDR2 from the germline V gene are MDHEN and SYDVKM. The CDR3 coding sequence is TGTGCCAGCAGTTTTCCCCTGCCGGGACAAGGATTACCCCTCCACTTT. It encodes CASSFPLPGQGLPLHF.

This clone was detected a few times. This chain links TRBV2 with TRBJ2-1; 13 bases are shared with TRBD2. Germline lookup yields CDR1 SNHLY and CDR2 FYNNEI. The CDR3 is 14 residues long. CDR3: CASLGLAGNNEQFF. The CDR3 DNA sequence: TGTGCTAGCCTGGGACTAGCGGGAAACAATGAGCAGTTCTTC.

The rearrangement links TRBV9 to TRBJ1-4, with D perhaps TRBD1 (5 bases). This CDR3 spans 15 amino acids. V was pared by 4 bases and J by 3 bases, with 13 bases between. CDR1 and CDR2 (germline): SGDLS, YYNGEE. The CDR3 reads CASSFTIGANEKLFF. The CDR3 nucleotides are TGTGCCAGCAGCTTTACGATAGGGGCTAATGAAAAACTGTTTTTT.

The rearrangement uses TRBV19 and TRBJ2-2; 8 bases are shared with TRBD2. Germline trimming cut 5 bases from V and 1 base from J; bases unmatched to any gene: 3. Looked up from germline, CDR1 is LNHDA and CDR2 is SQIVND (reference sequence). This CDR3 spans 15 amino acids. The DNA for the CDR3 is TGTGCCAGTAGTTCGAGCGGGGGGAACACCGGGGAGCTGTTTTTT. Translating gives CASSSSGGNTGELFF.